This TCR beta chain was recovered during a study of OX40 agonist ivuxolimab in advanced cancers. Looked up from germline, CDR1 is MNHEY and CDR2 is SVGAGI. This CDR3 comprises 15 residues. Trimming at V came to 5 bases and at J to 3 bases, leaving 7 bases not matched to a gene. The assay was immunoSEQ multiplex PCR, and TCRdb's table has in-frame clones only and misses some. This table holds tens of thousands of clones, approximately 86% found once. The receptor was derived from an adult with an advanced solid tumor such as melanoma, head and neck, liver or kidney cancer. The genes are TRBV6-5 and TRBJ1-5, with TRBD1 matching 7 bases. Sequenced here: CD4+ or CD8+ T cells sorted from blood, sampled in a trial of the OX40 agonist ivuxolimab. The CDR3 spells CASSLAGTVNQPQHF. CDR3 DNA: TGTGCCAGCAGTCTAGCCGGGACAGTCAATCAGCCCCAGCATTTT.